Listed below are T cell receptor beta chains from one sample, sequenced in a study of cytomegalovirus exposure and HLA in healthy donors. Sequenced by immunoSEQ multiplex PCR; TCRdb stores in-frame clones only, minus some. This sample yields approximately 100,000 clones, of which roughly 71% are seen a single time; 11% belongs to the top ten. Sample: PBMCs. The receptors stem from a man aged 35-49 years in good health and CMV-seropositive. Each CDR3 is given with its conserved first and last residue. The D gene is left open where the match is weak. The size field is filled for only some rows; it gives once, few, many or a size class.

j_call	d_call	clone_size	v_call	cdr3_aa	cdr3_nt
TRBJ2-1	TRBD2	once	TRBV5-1	CASSLGLASYNEQFF	TGCGCCAGCAGCTTGGGACTAGCGAGCTACAATGAGCAGTTCTTC
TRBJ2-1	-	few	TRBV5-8	CASSLGAAASSYNEQFF	TGTGCCAGCAGCTTGGGTGCGGCGGCGAGCTCCTACAATGAGCAGTTCTTC
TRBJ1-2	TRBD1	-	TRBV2	CASSGQGNGYTF	TGTGCCAGCAGTGGACAGGGTAATGGCTACACCTTC
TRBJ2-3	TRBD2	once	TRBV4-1	CASSQFGTSGMLDTQYF	TGCGCCAGCAGCCAATTTGGGACTAGCGGGATGTTGGATACGCAGTATTTT
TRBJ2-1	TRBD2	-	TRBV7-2	CASSLIRWGGANEQFF	TGTGCCAGCAGCTTAATTCGGTGGGGAGGGGCCAATGAGCAGTTCTTC
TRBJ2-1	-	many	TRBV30	CAWSVTLGDNEQFF	TGTGCCTGGAGCGTGACCCTAGGGGACAATGAGCAGTTCTTC
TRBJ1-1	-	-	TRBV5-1	CASSLNMNTEAFF	TGCGCCAGCAGCTTGAACATGAACACTGAAGCTTTCTTT
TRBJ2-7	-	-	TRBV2	CASSGSLAYEQYF	TGTGCCAGCAGCGGGTCCCTCGCCTACGAGCAGTACTTC
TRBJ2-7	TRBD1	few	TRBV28	CASYSSGQGPYEQYF	TGTGCCAGCTATTCCTCGGGACAGGGACCCTACGAGCAGTACTTC
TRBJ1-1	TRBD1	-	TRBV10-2	CASSGAPGQGKPEAFF	TGCGCCAGCAGTGGAGCTCCGGGACAGGGGAAACCTGAAGCTTTCTTT
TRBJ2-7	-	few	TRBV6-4	CASSDSIGVSRRYIYYEQYF	TGTGCCAGCAGTGACTCGATTGGAGTCTCTCGTCGCTATATCTACTACGAGCAGTACTTC
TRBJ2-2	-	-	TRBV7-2	CASSFPVTGELFF	TGTGCCAGCAGCTTCCCGGTCACCGGGGAGCTGTTTTTT
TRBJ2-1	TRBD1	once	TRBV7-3	CASSWTGDDEQFF	TGTGCCAGCAGCTGGACAGGGGATGATGAGCAGTTCTTC
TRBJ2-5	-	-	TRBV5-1	CASSIGQQETQYF	TGCGCCAGCAGCATAGGACAGCAAGAGACCCAGTACTTC
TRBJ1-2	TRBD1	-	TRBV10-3	CAISERQGESGYTF	TGTGCCATCAGTGAGAGACAGGGAGAGAGTGGCTACACCTTC
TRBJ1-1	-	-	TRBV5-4	CASRTVNTEAFF	TGTGCCAGCAGAACAGTGAACACTGAAGCTTTCTTT
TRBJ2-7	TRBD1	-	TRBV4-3	CASSLGDRGPYEQYF	TGCGCCAGCAGCCTCGGGGACAGGGGTCCCTACGAGCAGTACTTC
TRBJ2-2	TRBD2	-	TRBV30	CAWSEELAGRGGELFF	TGTGCCTGGAGTGAGGAGCTAGCGGGAAGGGGCGGGGAGCTGTTTTTT
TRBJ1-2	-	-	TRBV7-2	CASSFLSRYGYTF	TGTGCCAGCAGCTTCCTTAGTAGATATGGCTACACCTTC
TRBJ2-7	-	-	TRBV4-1	CASSPLGVRSYEQYF	TGCGCCAGCAGCCCCCTTGGAGTGAGGTCCTACGAGCAGTACTTC
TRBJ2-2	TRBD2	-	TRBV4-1	CASSQGSSGGELFF	TGCGCCAGCAGCCAAGGCTCTAGCGGCGGGGAGCTGTTTTTT
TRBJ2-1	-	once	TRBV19	CASSIDRNEQFF	TGTGCCAGTAGTATAGACCGCAATGAGCAGTTCTTC
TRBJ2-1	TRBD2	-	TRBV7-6	CASSLGPSGLYEQFF	TGTGCCAGCAGCTTAGGGCCTAGCGGGTTGTATGAGCAGTTCTTC
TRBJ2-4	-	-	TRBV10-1	CASSDGGAKNIQYF	TGCGCCAGCAGTGATGGGGGGGCCAAAAACATTCAGTACTTC
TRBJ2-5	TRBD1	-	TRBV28	CASSLRIRTGEEETQYF	TGTGCCAGCAGTTTACGGATCCGGACAGGGGAAGAAGAGACCCAGTACTTC
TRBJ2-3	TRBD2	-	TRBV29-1	CSVEGFFASGIVDTQYF	TGCAGCGTTGAGGGATTTTTTGCTAGCGGGATTGTGGATACGCAGTATTTT
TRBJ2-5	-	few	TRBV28	CASGRETQYF	TGTGCCAGCGGTAGAGAGACCCAGTACTTC
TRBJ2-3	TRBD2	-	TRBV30	CAWSVSWREVPDTQYF	TGTGCCTGGAGTGTATCGTGGCGGGAGGTCCCAGATACGCAGTATTTT
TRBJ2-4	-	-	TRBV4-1	CASSPLTGTLNIQYF	TGCGCCAGCAGCCCCCTCACCGGGACTTTAAACATTCAGTACTTC
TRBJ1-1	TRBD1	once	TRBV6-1	CASRDGQGVFSEAFF	TGTGCCAGCAGAGATGGACAGGGGGTTTTCTCTGAAGCTTTCTTT
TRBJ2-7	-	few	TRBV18	CASSPSGTLAREQYF	TGTGCCAGCTCCCCGAGCGGGACACTAGCCCGCGAGCAGTACTTC
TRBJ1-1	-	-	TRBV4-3	CASSQEERITEAFF	TGCGCCAGCAGCCAAGAGGAGAGGATCACTGAAGCTTTCTTT
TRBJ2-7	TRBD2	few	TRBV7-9	CASSLAPGLAAYEQYF	TGTGCCAGCAGCTTAGCGCCCGGACTAGCGGCCTACGAGCAGTACTTC
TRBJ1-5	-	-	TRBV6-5	CASSRSSNQPQHF	TGTGCCAGCTCCAGATCTAGCAATCAGCCCCAGCATTTT
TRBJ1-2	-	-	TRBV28	CASSFRGSGYTF	TGTGCCAGCAGTTTTAGGGGATCCGGCTACACCTTC
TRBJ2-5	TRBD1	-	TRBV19	CASSPWTGRETQYF	TGTGCCAGTAGTCCCTGGACAGGGCGAGAGACCCAGTACTTC
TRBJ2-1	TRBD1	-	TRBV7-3	CASSPQGANYNEQFF	TGTGCCAGCAGTCCACAGGGGGCGAACTACAATGAGCAGTTCTTC
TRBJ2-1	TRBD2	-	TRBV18	CASSRNLDSGSNRGNEQFF	TGTGCCAGCTCACGAAACCTGGATAGCGGGAGCAACAGGGGCAATGAGCAGTTCTTC
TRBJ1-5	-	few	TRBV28	CASSSAGGSNQPQHF	TGTGCCAGCAGTTCCGCGGGAGGAAGCAATCAGCCCCAGCATTTT
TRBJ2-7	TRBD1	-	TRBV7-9	CASSWGQTYEQYF	TGTGCCAGCAGCTGGGGACAGACCTACGAGCAGTACTTC
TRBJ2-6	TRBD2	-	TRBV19	CASSIPGLAGPSGANVLTF	TGTGCCAGTAGTATCCCCGGACTAGCGGGCCCATCTGGGGCCAACGTCCTGACTTTC
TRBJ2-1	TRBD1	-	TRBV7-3	CASSLTQGASNEQFF	TGTGCCAGCAGCTTAACACAGGGGGCGAGCAATGAGCAGTTCTTC
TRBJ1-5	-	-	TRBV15	CATKVPAQDFQPQHF	TGTGCCACCAAAGTTCCCGCACAGGATTTTCAGCCCCAGCATTTT
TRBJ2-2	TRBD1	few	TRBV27	CASRKGQPTNTGELFF	TGTGCCAGCAGAAAGGGACAGCCAACGAACACCGGGGAGCTGTTTTTT
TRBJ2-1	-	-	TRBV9	CASSVVPSEGGSYNEQFF	TGTGCCAGCAGCGTAGTACCGAGCGAGGGGGGGTCCTACAATGAGCAGTTCTTC
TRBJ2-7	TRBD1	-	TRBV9	CASSMGQNYEQYF	TGTGCCAGCAGCATGGGACAGAACTACGAGCAGTACTTC
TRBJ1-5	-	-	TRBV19	CASSIYTTDRLGDNQPQHF	TGTGCCAGTAGTATATATACTACGGACAGACTTGGGGACAATCAGCCCCAGCATTTT
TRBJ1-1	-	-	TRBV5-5	CASGAQMNTEAFF	TGTGCCAGCGGGGCCCAGATGAACACTGAAGCTTTCTTT
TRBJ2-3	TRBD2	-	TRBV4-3	CASSQGPDSGWWTDTQYF	TGCGCCAGCAGCCAAGGACCCGATAGCGGGTGGTGGACAGATACGCAGTATTTT
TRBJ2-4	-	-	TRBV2	CASSETGLAKNIQYF	TGTGCCAGCAGTGAAACAGGATTAGCCAAAAACATTCAGTACTTC
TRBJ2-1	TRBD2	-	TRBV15	CATSRAGVAGIVYNEQFF	TGTGCCACCAGCAGAGCGGGGGTAGCGGGAATTGTATACAATGAGCAGTTCTTC
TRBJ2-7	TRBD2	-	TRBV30	CAWSVLAGPYEQYF	TGTGCCTGGAGTGTACTAGCGGGGCCCTACGAGCAGTACTTC
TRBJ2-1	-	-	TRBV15	CATSREAGNEQFF	TGTGCCACCAGCAGAGAGGCGGGAAATGAGCAGTTCTTC
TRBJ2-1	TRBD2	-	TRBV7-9	CASSTRLAGPYNEQFF	TGTGCCAGCAGCACCAGACTAGCGGGGCCCTACAATGAGCAGTTCTTC
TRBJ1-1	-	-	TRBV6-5	CASSYNLGAPTEAFF	TGTGCCAGCAGTTACAATCTGGGGGCGCCGACTGAAGCTTTCTTT
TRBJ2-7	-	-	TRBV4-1	CASSQGLSGSYEQYF	TGCGCCAGCAGCCAAGGCCTCTCGGGATCCTACGAGCAGTACTTC
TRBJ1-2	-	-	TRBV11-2	CASSLDLDYGYTF	TGTGCCAGCAGCTTAGATCTTGACTATGGCTACACCTTC